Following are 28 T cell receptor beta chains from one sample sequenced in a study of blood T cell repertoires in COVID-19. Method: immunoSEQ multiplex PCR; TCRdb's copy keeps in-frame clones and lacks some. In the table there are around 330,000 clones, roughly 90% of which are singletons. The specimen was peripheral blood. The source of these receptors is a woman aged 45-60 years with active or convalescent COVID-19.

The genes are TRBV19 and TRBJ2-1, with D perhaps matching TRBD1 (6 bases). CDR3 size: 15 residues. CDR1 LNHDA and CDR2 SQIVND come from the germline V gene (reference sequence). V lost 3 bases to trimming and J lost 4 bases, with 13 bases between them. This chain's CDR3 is CASSIVGQSYNEQFF. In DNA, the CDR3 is TGTGCCAGTAGTATCGTCGGACAGTCTTACAATGAGCAGTTCTTC.

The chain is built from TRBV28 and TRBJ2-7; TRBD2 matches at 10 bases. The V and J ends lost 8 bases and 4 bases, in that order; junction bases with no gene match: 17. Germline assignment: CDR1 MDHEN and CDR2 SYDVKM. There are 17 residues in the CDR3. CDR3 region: CASPSVLAGDPEYEQYF. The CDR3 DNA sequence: TGTGCCAGCCCGTCCGTTCTAGCGGGAGACCCAGAATACGAGCAGTACTTC.

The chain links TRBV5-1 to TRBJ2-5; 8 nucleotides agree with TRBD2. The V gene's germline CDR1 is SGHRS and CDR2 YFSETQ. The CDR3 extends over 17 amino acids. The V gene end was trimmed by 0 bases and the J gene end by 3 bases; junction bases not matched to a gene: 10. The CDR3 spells CASSLAPRLATEETQYF. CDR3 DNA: TGCGCCAGCAGCTTGGCCCCAAGACTAGCGACAGAAGAGACCCAGTACTTC.

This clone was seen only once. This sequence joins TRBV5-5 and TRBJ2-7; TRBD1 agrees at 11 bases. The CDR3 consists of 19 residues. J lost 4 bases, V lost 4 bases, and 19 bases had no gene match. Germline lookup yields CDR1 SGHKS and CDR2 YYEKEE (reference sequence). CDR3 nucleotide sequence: TGTGCCAGCAGCCCTCTGGGGGGAGCTGGGGACAGGGGGAGATACGAGCAGTACTTC. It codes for CASSPLGGAGDRGRYEQYF.

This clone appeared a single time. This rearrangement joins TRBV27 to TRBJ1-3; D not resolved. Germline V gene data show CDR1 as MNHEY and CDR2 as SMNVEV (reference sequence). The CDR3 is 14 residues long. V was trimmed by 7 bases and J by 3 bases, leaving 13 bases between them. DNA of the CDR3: TGTGCCAGCAAGACGGAGCCGCGTGGAAACACCATATATTTT. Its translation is CASKTEPRGNTIYF.

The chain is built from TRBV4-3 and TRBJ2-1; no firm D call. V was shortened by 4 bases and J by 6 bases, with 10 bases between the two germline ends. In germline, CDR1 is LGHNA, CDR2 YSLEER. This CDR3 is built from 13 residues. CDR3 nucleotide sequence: TGCGCCAGCAGCCCTAGGATCGGCAATGAGCAGTTCTTC. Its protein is CASSPRIGNEQFF.

This CDR3 is CASSLTDTYEQYF. Written as DNA, the CDR3 is TGTGCCAGCAGCTTAACTGATACCTACGAGCAGTACTTC. The chain employs TRBV7-2 and TRBJ2-7, with D hard to call. Per the germline V gene, CDR1 is SGHTA and CDR2 is FQGNSA. V was clipped by 2 bases and J by 2 bases, with 7 bases between them. The length of the CDR3 is 13 residues.

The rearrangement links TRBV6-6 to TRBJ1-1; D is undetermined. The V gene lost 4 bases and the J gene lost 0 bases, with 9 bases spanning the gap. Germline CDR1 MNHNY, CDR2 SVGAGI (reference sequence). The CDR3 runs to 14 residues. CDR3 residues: CASSLTGMNTEAFF. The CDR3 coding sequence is TGTGCCAGCAGTTTAACGGGAATGAACACTGAAGCTTTCTTT.

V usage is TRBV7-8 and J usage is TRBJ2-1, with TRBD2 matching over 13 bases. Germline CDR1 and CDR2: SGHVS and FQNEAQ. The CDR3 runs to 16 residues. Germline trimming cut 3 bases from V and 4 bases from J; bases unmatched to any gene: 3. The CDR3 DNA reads TGTGCCAGCAGCTTTGGGACTAGCGGGACGTACAATGAGCAGTTCTTC. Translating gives CASSFGTSGTYNEQFF.

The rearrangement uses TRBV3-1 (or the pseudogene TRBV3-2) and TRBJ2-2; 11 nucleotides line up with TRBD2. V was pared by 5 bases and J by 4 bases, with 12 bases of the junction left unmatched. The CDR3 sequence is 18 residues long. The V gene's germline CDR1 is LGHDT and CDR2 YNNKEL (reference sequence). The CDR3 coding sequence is TGTGCCAGCAGCTCCGCCGCTAGCGGGGGGTGGGGCACCGGGGAGCTGTTTTTT. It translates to CASSSAASGGWGTGELFF.

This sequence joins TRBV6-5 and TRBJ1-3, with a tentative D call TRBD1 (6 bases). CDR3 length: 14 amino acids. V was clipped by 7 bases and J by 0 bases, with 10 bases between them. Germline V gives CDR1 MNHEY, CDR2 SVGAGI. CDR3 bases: TGTGCCAGCATTGCAGGGGCCTCTGGAAACACCATATATTTT. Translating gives CASIAGASGNTIYF.

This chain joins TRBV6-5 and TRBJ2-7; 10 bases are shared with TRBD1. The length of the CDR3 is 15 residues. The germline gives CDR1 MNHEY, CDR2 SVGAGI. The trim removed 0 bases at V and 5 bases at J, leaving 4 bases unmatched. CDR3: CASSYSGQGNNEQYF. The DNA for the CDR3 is TGTGCCAGCAGTTACTCGGGACAGGGGAACAACGAGCAGTACTTC.

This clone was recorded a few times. The CDR3 loop reads CASSLDTTYEQYF. CDR3 coding DNA: TGTGCCAGCAGCTTGGACACAACCTACGAGCAGTACTTC. The chain uses TRBV5-4 and TRBJ2-7, with D hard to call. Germline CDR1 is SGHNT and CDR2 is YYREEE (reference sequence). The ends were cut back, 0 bases at V and 2 bases at J, with 6 bases in the middle. The CDR3 contains 13 residues.

CDR3 bases: TGTGACGGTAATCCGACAGGTTACCAAGAGACCCAGTACTTC. Translated: CDGNPTGYQETQYF. The gene calls are TRBV7-5 and TRBJ2-5; TRBD1 is the table's D call, not checked against the DNA. TRBV7-5 is a pseudogene segment. CDR3 length equals 14 residues.

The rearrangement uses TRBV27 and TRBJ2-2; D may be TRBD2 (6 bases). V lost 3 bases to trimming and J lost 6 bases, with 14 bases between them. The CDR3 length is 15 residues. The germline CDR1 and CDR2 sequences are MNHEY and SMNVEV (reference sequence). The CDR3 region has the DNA TGTGCCAGCAGTTTCCGGAGGGTGGGATCCGGGGAGCTGTTTTTT. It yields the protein CASSFRRVGSGELFF.

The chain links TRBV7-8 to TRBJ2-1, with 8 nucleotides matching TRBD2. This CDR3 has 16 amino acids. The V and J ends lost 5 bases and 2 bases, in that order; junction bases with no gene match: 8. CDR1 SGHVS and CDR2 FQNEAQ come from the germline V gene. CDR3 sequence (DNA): TGTGCCAGCAGCAGCCGAAGCGGGAGCCCCTACAATGAGCAGTTCTTC. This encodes CASSSRSGSPYNEQFF.

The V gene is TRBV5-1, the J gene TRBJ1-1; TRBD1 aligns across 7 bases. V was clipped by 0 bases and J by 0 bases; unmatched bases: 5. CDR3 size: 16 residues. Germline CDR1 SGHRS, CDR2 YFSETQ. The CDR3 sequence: CASSLEGAAMNTEAFF. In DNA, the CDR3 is TGCGCCAGCAGCTTGGAGGGGGCGGCTATGAACACTGAAGCTTTCTTT.

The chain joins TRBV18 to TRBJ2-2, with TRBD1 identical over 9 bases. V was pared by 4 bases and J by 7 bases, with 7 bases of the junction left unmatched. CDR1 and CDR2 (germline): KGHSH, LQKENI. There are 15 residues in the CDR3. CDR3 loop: CASSLRTGDDGELFF. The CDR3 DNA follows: TGTGCCAGCTCACTAAGGACAGGGGATGACGGGGAGCTGTTTTTT. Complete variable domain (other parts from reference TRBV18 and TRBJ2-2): NAGVMQNPRHLVRRRGQEARLRCSPMKGHSHVYWYRQLPEEGLKFMVYLQKENIIDESGMPKERFSAEFPKEGPSILRIQQVVRGDSAAYFCASSLRTGDDGELFFGEGSRLTVL.

As DNA, the CDR3 is TGTGCCAGCAGCTTAGTGGGAGCAGGGGGTGTTGGAAACACCATATATTTT. Encoded protein: CASSLVGAGGVGNTIYF. The chain has TRBV7-2 and TRBJ1-3; TRBD1 aligns across 7 bases. The CDR3 loop spans 17 amino acids. J was trimmed by 3 bases and V by 1 base; bases with no gene match: 9. Germline loops: CDR1 SGHTA, CDR2 FQGNSA.

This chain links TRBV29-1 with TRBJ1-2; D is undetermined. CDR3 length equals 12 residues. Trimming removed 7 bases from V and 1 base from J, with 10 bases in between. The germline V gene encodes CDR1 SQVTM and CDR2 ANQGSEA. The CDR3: CSAGSGNYGYTF. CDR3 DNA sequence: TGCAGCGCCGGGAGCGGTAACTATGGCTACACCTTC.

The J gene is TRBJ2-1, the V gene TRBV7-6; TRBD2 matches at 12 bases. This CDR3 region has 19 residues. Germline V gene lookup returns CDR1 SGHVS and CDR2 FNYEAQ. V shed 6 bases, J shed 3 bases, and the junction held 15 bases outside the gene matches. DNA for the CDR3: TGTGCCAGCAGTCCTACGACTAGCGGGAGTCGGACCCTCTACAATGAGCAGTTCTTC. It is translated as CASSPTTSGSRTLYNEQFF.

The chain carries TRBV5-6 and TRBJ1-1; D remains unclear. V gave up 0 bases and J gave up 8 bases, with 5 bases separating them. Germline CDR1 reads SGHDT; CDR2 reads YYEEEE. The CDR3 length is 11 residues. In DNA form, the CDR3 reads TGTGCCAGCAGCTTGGGCGTAGAAGCTTTCTTT. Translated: CASSLGVEAFF.

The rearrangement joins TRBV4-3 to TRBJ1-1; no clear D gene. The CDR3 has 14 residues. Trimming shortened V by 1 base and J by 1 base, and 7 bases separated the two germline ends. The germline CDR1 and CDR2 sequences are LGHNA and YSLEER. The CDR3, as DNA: TGCGCCAGCAGCCAAGTCCAGGAGAACACTGAAGCTTTCTTT. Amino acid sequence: CASSQVQENTEAFF.

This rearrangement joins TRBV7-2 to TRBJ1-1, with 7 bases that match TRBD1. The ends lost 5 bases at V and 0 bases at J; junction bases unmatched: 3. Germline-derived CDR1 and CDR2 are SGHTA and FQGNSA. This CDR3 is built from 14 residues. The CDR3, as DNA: TGTGCCAGCAGCGAGGGGGCCTTGAACACTGAAGCTTTCTTT. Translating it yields CASSEGALNTEAFF.

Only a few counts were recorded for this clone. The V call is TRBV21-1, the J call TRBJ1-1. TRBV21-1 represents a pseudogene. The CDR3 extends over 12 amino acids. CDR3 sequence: CGPDSPDTEAFF. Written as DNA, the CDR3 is TGTGGACCCGACTCCCCCGACACTGAAGCTTTCTTT.

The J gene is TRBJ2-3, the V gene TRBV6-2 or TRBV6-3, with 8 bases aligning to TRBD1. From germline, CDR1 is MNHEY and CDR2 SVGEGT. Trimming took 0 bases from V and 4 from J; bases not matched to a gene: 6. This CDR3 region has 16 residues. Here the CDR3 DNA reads TGTGCCAGCAGTTACTCGCGACAGGGGAGCGCAGATACGCAGTATTTT. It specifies CASSYSRQGSADTQYF.

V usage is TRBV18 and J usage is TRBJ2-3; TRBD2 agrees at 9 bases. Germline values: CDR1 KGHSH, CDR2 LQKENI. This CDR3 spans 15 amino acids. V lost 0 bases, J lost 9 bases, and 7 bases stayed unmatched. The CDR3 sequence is CASSPPSSGIGTQYF. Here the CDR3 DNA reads TGTGCCAGCTCACCACCGTCTAGCGGGATCGGGACGCAGTATTTT.

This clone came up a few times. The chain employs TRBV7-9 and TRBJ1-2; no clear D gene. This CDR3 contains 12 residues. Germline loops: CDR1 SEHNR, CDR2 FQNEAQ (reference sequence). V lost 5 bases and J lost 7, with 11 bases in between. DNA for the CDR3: TGTGCCAGCAGCCTGTCCGGACTTGGCTACACCTTC. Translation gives CASSLSGLGYTF.